This record looks at one T cell receptor beta chain sequence and its context. What antigen it recognizes has not been identified. Per-base quality was not reported, and no clone a single base away is much larger than it. The cohort consisted of 600 to 700 healthy bone marrow donors. Cohort members were all nominally healthy when sampled, although unrecorded immune exposures were likely present. The donor tested CMV seronegative, placing the donor among the 350 to 400 seronegative members of the cohort. A peripheral blood sample was provided by each donor, and peripheral blood mononuclear cells were used for TCR beta sequencing. The Qiagen DNeasy Blood Extraction Kit was used to extract genomic DNA from the blood cell samples. This record comes from a study of cytomegalovirus exposure and HLA in healthy donors (dated by TCRdb to the late 2010s). Some background on the complete study: In an earlier analysis of under 750 of the donors, 250 to 350 Gb of sequence data and approximately 100 million unique TCR beta sequences from about 179 million T cells were reported. A later analysis re-analyzed previously published TCR beta repertoires from roughly 690 donors and added high-resolution HLA genotyping to study TCR occurrence patterns. About 310 gigabases of sequencing data and tens of millions of unique TCR sequences were included in an early release covering around 600 HLA-typed donors. To predict cytomegalovirus infection status, the study combined high-throughput TCR immunosequencing, statistical association of individual TCRs with disease status, and machine learning. Several DR-DQ haplotypes were handled as single units for association and clustering because linkage in the cohort was strong. All discovery cohort repertoires had been generated on a single sequencing platform. The T cell repertoires of around 730 subjects were profiled by immunosequencing and related to cytomegalovirus serostatus. The genetic ancestry cluster associated with self-reported Caucasian donors included around 76% of the roughly 400 genotyped donors. Rather than drawing on any new phenotypic data, the later analysis identified candidate immune exposures from TCR beta sequences and the way those sequences occurred across donors. Donor age, sex, ethnicity and CMV serostatus were compiled together with the repertoire data. In addition to the first cohort of hundreds of subjects, a separate validation cohort of 120 different subjects was used. Both class I and class II loci were covered by HLA typing, at four-digit resolution. Among 300 to 450 genotyped donors of the cohort, an average of approximately 250,000 unique TCR beta nucleotide sequences were sequenced per donor, around a sixth of them non-productive. The aim of the study was to test whether cataloging public T cell receptors could identify signatures of past pathogen exposure. An earlier analysis of more than 450 of the donors used high-throughput TCR beta sequencing to judge whether each TCR beta V gene segment behaved as functional or pseudogenic. Typing coverage varied by locus: roughly 620-640 donors for A, B, C, DRB1 and DQB1; more than 500 for DQA1; about 590 for DPA1; 450 to 480 for DPB1. A later genetic analysis took genome-wide SNP genotypes for 398 of the 666 donors and used that subset as a discovery cohort. Points the paper makes about the study in general: Because the 87-base-pair reads could not distinguish some IMGT-functional V segments, including TRBV6-2 and TRBV6-3, those segments were excluded. Compared with the approximately 720-donor mean, donors in an Asian-associated ancestry cluster had fewer N-insertions in productive TCRs, according to a later genetic analysis. Only TCR beta chains were sequenced in this cohort, and the absence of alpha or paired-chain data limited detectable features. Correlated functional status among segregating V segments might be attributable to linkage disequilibrium, but an unknown experimental factor could not be ruled out. Broadly in line with IMGT annotations, most TCR beta V segments showed up in productive rearrangements about 87% or about 30% of the time in an earlier analysis of about 500 of the donors. A later analysis reported that several top co-occurrence clusters appeared linked to parvovirus B19, influenza, CMV and Epstein-Barr virus. A later analysis found that most CMV-associated TCR beta chains appeared HLA-restricted, with HLA associations seemingly driven largely by CMV exposure. V-gene and J-gene trimming of TCR beta chains was associated with a missense DCLRE1C variant in a later genetic analysis, and the association was replicated in an independent cohort. A group of highly shared sequence variants was considered likely to be a technical artifact of the sequencing pipeline. According to a later analysis, TCR association rates differed among HLA loci, with DRB1 alleles showing the most associated TCRs and HLA-C alleles showing the fewest. Some 15 rarely observed V segments, including chromosome 9 orphons, were excluded from the earlier analysis of 550 to 700 of the donors because counts were too low. In both the original and validation cohorts, the classifier was reported to diagnose cytomegalovirus status with high specificity and sensitivity. A further reported finding was that TCR beta sequences accurately predicted the HLA-A and HLA-B alleles for most subjects in the first cohort. The authors suggested that the approach could potentially be generalized to other disease states and immunological phenotypes. Most TCR sequences were seen in very few donors, while some public TCRs were found in many individuals. When HLA alleles, especially DR and DQ, strongly co-occurred, TCR associations were difficult to assign to individual alleles. Specific HLA alleles were associated with 16,951 TCR beta sequences at a false discovery rate of 0.05 in a later analysis. In vitro tests confirmed that three of the cytomegalovirus-associated TCR beta chains recognize cytomegalovirus antigens. A total of some 180 TCR beta chains were listed by the study as associated with cytomegalovirus. The presence/absence analyses assumed that sequencing depth was roughly uniform across donors, and that assumption may not be true. In a later analysis, HLA-associated TCR beta chains were found to be more clonally expanded and to have lower generation probabilities than equally common non-associated chains. Because HLA typing was unavailable for some donors at each locus, only the typed subset was used in association tests. The only immune exposure information available for the cohort was CMV serostatus.

After removal of 3 bases from V and 7 bases from J, the junction retains 4 bases not matched to a gene. The cysteine opens and the phenylalanine closes a CDR3 of 14 amino acids. Of all the DNA, just the CDR3 is kept, 42 bases in frame from base 1. The germline V gene (reference sequence) sets CDR1 to SGHNT and CDR2 to YYREEE. The library was obtained by the immunoSEQ multiplex PCR assay. A mixture of 60 forward primers for TCR Vbeta segments and 13 reverse primers for TCR Jbeta segments was used in the multiplex PCR. A multiplex PCR assay on genomic DNA amplified the CDR3 region of rearranged TCR beta genes. Amplified TCR beta libraries were sequenced as 87-base-pair reads on the Illumina HiSeq System. As for the original processing: A later analysis tallied approximately 87 million unique TCR beta chains across the approximately 670 repertoires, and approximately 9.9 million of those chains were shared by two or more donors. Raw reads were error-corrected and collapsed into unique sequences by a nearest-neighbor algorithm in which closely related sequences were merged to remove PCR and sequencing errors. CDR3 sequences were aligned to IMGT reference sequences to assign V, D and J gene segments. For a sequence to be retained, a match of at least six nucleotides was required to both a V gene segment and a J gene segment. Rearrangements were called productive when the CDR3 lacked stop codons and stayed in frame with V and J; all others were non-productive. CDR3 was defined by IMGT convention, running from the second conserved V-encoded cysteine to the conserved J-encoded phenylalanine. In an earlier analysis of some 550 of the donors, sequences lacking an unambiguous match to a single V gene segment were excluded. An earlier analysis of fewer than 750 of the donors called V segments functional above 56.7% productive rearrangements and segregating when the between-donor standard deviation exceeded 5%. A statistical classification framework was built to diagnose cytomegalovirus status from the catalog of TCR beta chain sequences. In a later analysis, TCR nucleotide sequences were compared against IMGT/GENE-DB human TR gene sequences so that V and J genes could be assigned. Using the TCRdist pipeline, a later analysis assigned CDR3 sequences along with most-parsimonious VDJ recombination scenarios. In a later analysis, each TCR beta chain was defined by its CDR3 amino acid sequence together with its V-gene family, and reads without a unique V-gene family were excluded. In a later analysis, around 650 highly shared, low-generation-probability nucleotide sequences were removed to address suspected cross-contamination and a sequencing artifact. In a later analysis, a clonal expansion index for each public chain was calculated from normalized within-repertoire ranks of inferred template counts. A later analysis computed generation probabilities with a VDJ recombination model fitted to out-of-frame rearrangements, and checked the results against IGoR. Hypergeometric tests were used in a later analysis to score TCR-TCR, TCR-HLA and TCR-CMV co-occurrence, with a repertoire-size bias correction applied to the TCR pairs. False discovery rates were estimated in a later analysis by permuting HLA or CMV assignments 20 times. In a later analysis, co-occurring TCRs were grouped using DBSCAN, and TCRdist sequence similarity was added for clustering within HLA-allele-positive subsets. Repertoires with fewer than 30,000 or more than 120,000 public chains were left out of co-occurrence clustering, as were a handful of repertoires with anomalous nucleotide sharing. As stored in TCRdb, this immuneACCESS dataset retains in-frame rearrangements with V and J assigned. A fraction of the clones does not appear; measured against another copy, unresolved V genes explain less than half of the discrepancy, and the remainder lacks a known reason. V and J calls and clone size are given by that table; D and trimming were obtained from the DNA. Across this sample there are 180,000 or so clones, with around two thirds seen only once. 2.5% to 3% of the sample belongs to the ten largest clones.

This receptor chain uses TRBV5-4 and TRBJ1-4, and 9 bases in between align with TRBD1. Sequenced material: PBMCs. The receptor comes from a man aged 35 to 55 in good health and CMV-seronegative. CDR3 protein: CASSSGQGVEKLFF. The bases are TGTGCCAGCAGCTCGGGACAGGGAGTTGAAAAACTGTTTTTT.